This T cell receptor (beta chain) came from a study of T cell changes during pregnancy in multiple sclerosis. Data came from immunoSEQ multiplex PCR; TCRdb stores just in-frame clones and leaves some out. Here the sample spans tens of thousands of clones, around 90% being singletons. The V end was cut by 2 bases, the J end by 0 bases, with 8 bases between. CDR3 length: 15 amino acids. Germline V gene sequence: CDR1 SEHNR, CDR2 FQNEAQ (reference sequence). This sequence was found in a female donor with multiple sclerosis, enrolled in a pregnancy study. The specimen comprised CD4+ T cells from peripheral blood mononuclear cells, sampled in the third trimester of pregnancy. The chain couples TRBV7-9 to TRBJ2-1; TRBD2 might be the D (5 bases). This CDR3 is CASSLSGSSYNEQFF. CDR3 bases: TGTGCCAGCAGCTTAAGTGGGAGCTCCTACAATGAGCAGTTCTTC.